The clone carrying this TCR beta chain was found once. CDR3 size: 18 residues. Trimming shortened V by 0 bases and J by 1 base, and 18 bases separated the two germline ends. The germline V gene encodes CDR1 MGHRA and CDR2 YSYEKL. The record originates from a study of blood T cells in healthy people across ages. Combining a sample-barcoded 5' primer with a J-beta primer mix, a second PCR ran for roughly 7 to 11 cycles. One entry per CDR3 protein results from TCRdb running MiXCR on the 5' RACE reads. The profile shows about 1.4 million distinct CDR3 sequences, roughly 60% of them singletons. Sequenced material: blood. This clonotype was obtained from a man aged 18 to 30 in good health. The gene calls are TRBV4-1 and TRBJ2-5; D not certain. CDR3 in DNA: TGCGCCAGCAGCCAAGACTCAAGGTCGGCGGTACCCCAAGAGACCCAGTACTTC. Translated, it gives CASSQDSRSAVPQETQYF.